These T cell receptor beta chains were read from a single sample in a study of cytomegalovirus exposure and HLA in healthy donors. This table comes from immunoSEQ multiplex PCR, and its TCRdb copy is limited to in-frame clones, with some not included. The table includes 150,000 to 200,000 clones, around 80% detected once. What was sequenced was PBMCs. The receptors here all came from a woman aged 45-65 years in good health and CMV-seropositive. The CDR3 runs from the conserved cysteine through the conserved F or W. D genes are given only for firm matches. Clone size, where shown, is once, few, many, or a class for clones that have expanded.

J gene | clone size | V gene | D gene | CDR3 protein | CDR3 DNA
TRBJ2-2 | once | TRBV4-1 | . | CASSQVSYPNTGELFF | TGCGCCAGCAGCCAAGTAAGCTACCCGAACACCGGGGAGCTGTTTTTT
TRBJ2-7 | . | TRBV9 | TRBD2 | CASSVDPSGGLSYEQYF | TGTGCCAGCAGCGTAGACCCTAGCGGGGGCCTCTCCTACGAGCAGTACTTC
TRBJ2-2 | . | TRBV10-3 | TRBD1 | CAIRGQGAGGELFF | TGTGCCATCAGGGGACAGGGGGCCGGCGGGGAGCTGTTTTTT
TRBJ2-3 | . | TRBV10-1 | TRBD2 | CASTRERGCLDTQYF | TGCGCCAGCACCCGTGAGCGGGGGTGTCTAGATACGCAGTATTTT
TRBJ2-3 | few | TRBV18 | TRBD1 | CASSPRDRELDTQYF | TGTGCCAGCTCACCCCGGGACAGGGAGCTAGATACGCAGTATTTT
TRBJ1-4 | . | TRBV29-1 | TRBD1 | CSVEDRGTGGQKLFF | TGCAGCGTTGAAGACCGGGGGACAGGGGGCCAAAAACTGTTTTTT
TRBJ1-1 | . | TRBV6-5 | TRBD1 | CASSSGGIGNTEAFF | TGTGCCAGCAGTTCAGGGGGCATAGGGAACACTGAAGCTTTCTTT
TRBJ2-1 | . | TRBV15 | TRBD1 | CATSRGYGQGSYNEQFF | TGTGCCACCAGCAGAGGATATGGACAGGGGTCCTACAATGAGCAGTTCTTC
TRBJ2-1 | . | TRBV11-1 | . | CASSLARYNEQFF | TGTGCCAGCAGCTTAGCGAGGTACAATGAGCAGTTCTTC
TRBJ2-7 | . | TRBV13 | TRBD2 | CASSLAGTSGGIRDEQYF | TGTGCCAGCAGCTTAGCCGGGACTAGCGGGGGGATTAGGGACGAGCAGTACTTC
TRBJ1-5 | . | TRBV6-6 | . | CASTPGVGGNQPQHF | TGTGCCAGTACCCCCGGGGTCGGGGGCAATCAGCCCCAGCATTTT
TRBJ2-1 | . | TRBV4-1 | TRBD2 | CASSHRGGSYNEQFF | TGCGCCAGCAGCCACCGCGGGGGCTCCTACAATGAGCAGTTCTTC
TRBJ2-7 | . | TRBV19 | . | CASSEAASEQYF | TGTGCCAGTAGTGAAGCGGCGAGCGAGCAGTACTTC
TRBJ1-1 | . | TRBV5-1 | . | CASSSLRQAAGTEAFF | TGCGCCAGCAGCTCTCTCCGACAGGCGGCGGGCACTGAAGCTTTCTTT
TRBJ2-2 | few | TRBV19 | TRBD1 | CASSMKGGHGELFF | TGTGCCAGTAGTATGAAAGGGGGCCACGGGGAGCTGTTTTTT
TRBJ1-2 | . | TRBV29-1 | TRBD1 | CSVATGGGYTF | TGCAGCGTAGCGACAGGGGGTGGCTACACCTTC
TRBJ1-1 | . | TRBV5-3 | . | CARSPRGDTEAFF | TGTGCCAGAAGCCCCCGCGGAGACACTGAAGCTTTCTTT
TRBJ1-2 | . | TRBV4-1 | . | CASSQGQYGYTF | TGCGCCAGCAGCCAAGGGCAGTACGGCTACACCTTC
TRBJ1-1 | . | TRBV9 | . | CASSPLPTGNTEAFF | TGTGCCAGCAGCCCCCTCCCGACAGGGAACACTGAAGCTTTCTTT
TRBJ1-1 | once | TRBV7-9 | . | CASSFSTEAFF | TGTGCCAGCAGCTTCAGCACTGAAGCTTTCTTT
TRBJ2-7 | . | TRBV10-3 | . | CAISGSTYEQYF | TGTGCCATCAGCGGTTCGACCTACGAGCAGTACTTC
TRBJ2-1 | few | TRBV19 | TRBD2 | CASSIGASGGGREQFF | TGTGCCAGTAGTATAGGGGCTAGCGGGGGGGGACGTGAGCAGTTCTTC